These T cell receptor beta chains were read from a single sample in a study of identical twins. TCRdb recomputed calls from the 5' RACE reads with MiXCR, one row per CDR3 protein. The sample lists about 200,000 distinct CDR3 sequences, roughly 15% seen once, with 35% to 45% in the top ten. The same data also went into a second study, on T cells expressing NK-cell markers.

The sample comprised CD8+ T cells sorted from blood. The receptors derive from a woman younger than 35 in good health. Each CDR3 is given with its conserved first and last residue. The order of the fields is J gene, D gene, V gene, CDR3 protein. A D gene is named only where the DNA matches it firmly.

TRBJ2-7	.	TRBV7-2	CASSSDRRGYEQYF
TRBJ1-6	.	TRBV19	CASSMALFHSPLHF
TRBJ2-1	TRBD2	TRBV6-1	CASSEGREGYNEQFF
TRBJ1-5	.	TRBV6-1	CASSPGPQGNQPQHF
TRBJ2-1	.	TRBV12-3/TRBV12-4	CASSLTLHPYNKQFF
TRBJ2-4	TRBD1	TRBV7-2	CASSPSAGQGSVIQYF
TRBJ2-7	.	TRBV7-8	CASSFRTQGSHEQYF
TRBJ1-2	.	TRBV5-1	CASSLVREDGYTF
TRBJ2-5	.	TRBV7-9	CASSPFRATGAETQYF
TRBJ1-1	.	TRBV10-3	CAISESAGMNTEAFF
TRBJ2-3	.	TRBV7-2	CASRPLKPTQYF
TRBJ2-5	.	TRBV7-6	CASSLAGTEGETQYF
TRBJ1-2	.	TRBV15	CATSRMDLPSDGYTF
TRBJ2-3	TRBD2	TRBV20-1	CSAPLRLAGWGGATDTQYF
TRBJ1-1	.	TRBV5-5	CASSSGHRPNTEAFF
TRBJ2-6	TRBD1	TRBV7-9	CASSTQQGKAGANVLTF
TRBJ1-1	.	TRBV21-1	CASSKSRDLKTEAFF
TRBJ2-7	.	TRBV9	CASSGGDTKQYF
TRBJ2-7	.	TRBV25-1	CASSEYMGPGTYEQYF
TRBJ2-7	.	TRBV4-1	CASSQGEGPTYEQYF
TRBJ2-4	TRBD1	TRBV6-2/TRBV6-3	CASSTTRGLDIQYF
TRBJ2-7	.	TRBV14	CASSQVVYEQYF
TRBJ2-6	TRBD1	TRBV7-9	CASSPGQLFSGANVLTF
TRBJ2-3	TRBD1	TRBV6-2/TRBV6-3	CASSSLDRGGTDTQYF
TRBJ2-2	.	TRBV5-1	CASSFGLALNTGELFF
TRBJ2-1	.	TRBV7-6	CASSLVGSGGPNEQFF
TRBJ2-5	.	TRBV12-3/TRBV12-4	CASSLAFVILGPLSGETQYF
TRBJ2-1	.	TRBV7-3	CASSLSSWGADNEQFF
TRBJ1-6	.	TRBV12-5	CASGLESSYNSPLHF
TRBJ2-3	TRBD2	TRBV7-9	CASSPPTSGGPHTQYF
TRBJ2-7	TRBD2	TRBV10-2	CASSDLASGSPNEQYF
TRBJ2-2	TRBD2	TRBV15	CATSTSTGRESGELFF
TRBJ2-1	.	TRBV10-3	CAISEAGMVNEQFF
TRBJ2-1	.	TRBV13	CASSSLGKWEQFF
TRBJ2-7	.	TRBV7-9	CASARVSYEQYF
TRBJ2-5	.	TRBV29-1	CSAVPLLASNETQYF
TRBJ1-1	.	TRBV4-2	CASSQDRTTEAFF
TRBJ2-1	.	TRBV9	CASSVATYNEQFF
TRBJ1-2	.	TRBV7-9	CASSLEFGYGYTF
TRBJ1-4	.	TRBV6-1	CASSDTATNEKLFF
TRBJ2-7	TRBD1	TRBV7-9	CASSLKGGGTYEQYF
TRBJ2-2	.	TRBV20-1	CSARGGRDGLPTGELFF
TRBJ2-1	TRBD2	TRBV9	CASSVGAGGIYNEQFF
TRBJ2-7	.	TRBV7-6	CASSLVSEGYEQYF
TRBJ2-1	.	TRBV20-1	CSASILGTNEQFF
TRBJ1-1	.	TRBV4-3	CASSQDLGRGEAFF
TRBJ2-2	.	TRBV9	CASSVDPQLSWGTGELFF
TRBJ2-7	.	TRBV12-3/TRBV12-4	CASRAGGRVEQYF
TRBJ2-7	.	TRBV4-3	CASSQDWSPNEQYF
TRBJ2-1	TRBD2	TRBV29-1	CSVVVAGEREQFF
TRBJ2-5	.	TRBV27	CASSLTPSQETQYF
TRBJ2-1	.	TRBV28	CASSLGRATYNEQFF